The 32 T cell receptor beta chains given below trace back to one sample, sequenced in a study of cytomegalovirus exposure and HLA in healthy donors. The PCR had 60 Vbeta and 13 Jbeta primers. Sequencing was performed with immunoSEQ multiplex PCR; in TCRdb, only in-frame clones are kept and a portion is missing. The sample records about 260,000 clones, approximately 84% being singletons. Sequencing input: PBMCs. The source is a woman aged 40 to 50 in good health and CMV-seropositive.

This chain connects TRBV5-1 to TRBJ1-2; 8 bases fit TRBD1. Germline V gene data show CDR1 as SGHRS and CDR2 as YFSETQ. The CDR3 spans 13 residues. Losses at the gene ends were 4 bases for V and 8 bases for J; bases not matched to a gene: 7. This chain's CDR3 is CASSPGQGRGYTF. Written as DNA, the CDR3 is TGCGCCAGCAGCCCTGGACAGGGACGGGGCTACACCTTC. Full variable domain (missing parts from reference TRBV5-1 and TRBJ1-2): KAGVTQTPRYLIKTRGQQVTLSCSPISGHRSVSWYQQTPGQGLQFLFEYFSETQRNKGNFPGRFSGRQFSNSRSEMNVSTLELGDSALYLCASSPGQGRGYTFGSGTRLTVV.

The V gene is TRBV28, the J gene TRBJ1-4, with D possibly being TRBD1 (6 bases). This CDR3 has 13 amino acids. The V gene's germline CDR1 is MDHEN and CDR2 SYDVKM. Trimming shortened V by 10 bases and J by 3 bases, and 12 bases separated the two germline ends. The CDR3 loop is CATKGGANEKLFF. CDR3 nucleotide sequence: TGTGCCACCAAGGGGGGGGCTAATGAAAAACTGTTTTTT.

CDR3 sequence (DNA): TGTGCCAGTAGGCGACAGGGGGACAATGGCTACACCTTC. Its translation is CASRRQGDNGYTF. J is TRBJ1-2 and V is TRBV19; 9 nucleotides align to TRBD1. Trimming cost V 6 bases and J 6 bases; bases outside gene matches: 5. The V gene's germline CDR1 is LNHDA and CDR2 SQIVND (reference sequence). The CDR3 consists of 13 residues.

For the CDR3, the DNA is TGTGCCAGCAGCCTAAGCCGGGGTCAGCCCCAGCATTTT. Amino acid sequence: CASSLSRGQPQHF. The chain couples TRBV6-4 to TRBJ1-5; D remains unclear. The CDR3 contains 13 residues. Trimming removed 6 bases at V and 6 bases at J, with 12 bases between. The germline CDR1 and CDR2 sequences are MRHNA and SNTAGT.

The V gene is TRBV23-1, the J gene TRBJ2-4, with 9 bases aligning to TRBD2. TRBV23-1 is given ORF status, its function remaining uncertain. Unmatched junction bases numbered 16, after V lost 5 bases and J lost 2 bases. The CDR3 is 19 amino acids. This CDR3 reads CASSIPGPGREGSKNIQYF. The CDR3 bases are TGCGCCAGCAGTATTCCGGGCCCGGGGCGGGAGGGTTCCAAAAACATTCAGTACTTC.

The J gene is TRBJ1-5, the V gene TRBV7-8; TRBD1 agrees at 8 bases. Germline V gene lookup returns CDR1 SGHVS and CDR2 FQNEAQ. The V and J ends lost 1 base and 0 bases, in that order; junction bases with no gene match: 5. This CDR3 is built from 17 residues. DNA for the CDR3: TGTGCCAGCAGCTTAGTTGGACAGGGTACTAGCAATCAGCCCCAGCATTTT. Translating gives CASSLVGQGTSNQPQHF.

Points on this clone: A read error may account for a junction end that differs from germline. The rearrangement joins TRBV6-6 to TRBJ2-6, with 7 bases aligning to TRBD1. The CDR3 has 16 residues. Germline assignment: CDR1 MNHNY and CDR2 SVGAGI (reference sequence). The CDR3: CASSYYTGAGANGLTF. The CDR3 DNA reads TGTGCCAGCAGTTATTACACAGGGGCTGGGGCCAACGGCCTGACTTTC.

The chain carries TRBV6-5 and TRBJ1-1, with D uncertain. V was cut by 7 bases and J by 4 bases, with 13 bases left in between. Germline-derived CDR1 and CDR2 are MNHEY and SVGAGI. The CDR3 is made up of 13 amino acids. The CDR3 bases are TGTGCCAGCACCCGAGGGATGAGCACTGAAGCTTTCTTT. Its protein is CASTRGMSTEAFF.

The V gene is TRBV28, the J gene TRBJ2-5; 10 bases match TRBD2. In germline, CDR1 is MDHEN, CDR2 SYDVKM. Trimming at V came to 6 bases and at J to 5 bases, leaving 15 bases not matched to a gene. The CDR3 spans 17 residues. The CDR3 DNA reads TGTGCCAGCAGCCCAAACAGCGGGAGGGCCGGAGGGGAGACCCAGTACTTC. This sequence encodes CASSPNSGRAGGETQYF.

This chain links TRBV5-1 with TRBJ2-7; possible D gene TRBD1, 6 bases. This CDR3 has 15 amino acids. CDR1 SGHRS and CDR2 YFSETQ come from the germline V gene. V was trimmed by 0 bases and J by 5 bases, leaving 15 bases between them. CDR3 sequence reads: CASSLGTAVGDEQYF. CDR3 nucleotide sequence: TGCGCCAGCAGCTTGGGGACAGCGGTGGGAGACGAGCAGTACTTC.

The chain links TRBV19 to TRBJ2-1; the match to TRBD1 covers 8 bases. Germline V gene lookup returns CDR1 LNHDA and CDR2 SQIVND (reference sequence). V trimming: 4 bases; J trimming: 2 bases; junction bases outside the gene matches: 10. The CDR3 consists of 17 residues. The CDR3 loop is CASSRGKGQGAYNEQFF. CDR3 DNA: TGTGCCAGTAGTAGGGGGAAAGGACAGGGCGCCTACAATGAGCAGTTCTTC.

This clone was seen only once. V gene TRBV7-8 combines with J gene TRBJ2-1, with 12 nucleotides matching TRBD2. After removal of 5 bases from V and 1 base from J, the junction contained 9 bases not matched to a gene. In germline, CDR1 is SGHVS, CDR2 FQNEAQ. This CDR3 spans 18 amino acids. CDR3 loop: CASSDGTSGLLSYNEQFF. The CDR3, as DNA: TGTGCCAGCAGCGACGGGACTAGCGGGTTGCTATCCTACAATGAGCAGTTCTTC.

The CDR3 region has the DNA TGTGCCAGCAGCCCTCGGACAGGGCGGGATTCACCCCTCCACTTT. Translated, it gives CASSPRTGRDSPLHF. V and J are TRBV7-2 and TRBJ1-6, with 8 bases identical to TRBD1. Trimming cost V 5 bases and J 8 bases; bases outside gene matches: 8. The CDR3 has 15 amino acids. Germline V gene sequence: CDR1 SGHTA, CDR2 FQGNSA.

The gene calls are TRBV4-3 and TRBJ2-2; 10 nucleotides agree with TRBD2. The CDR3 runs to 16 residues. J lost 6 bases, V lost 1 base, and 5 bases had no gene match. Germline CDR1 and CDR2: LGHNA and YSLEER. CDR3 DNA sequence: TGCGCCAGCAGCCAAGCTTTAGCGGGAGGCGCCGGGGAGCTGTTTTTT. Translation: CASSQALAGGAGELFF.

In its sample, this clone was seen a few times. J is TRBJ2-1 and V is TRBV5-5, with D uncertain. Germline V lookup: CDR1 SGHKS, CDR2 YYEKEE (reference sequence). Trimming took 0 bases from V and 11 from J, leaving 15 bases between them. The CDR3 contains 14 residues. This chain's CDR3 is CASSLDPGAMKQFF. For the CDR3, the DNA is TGTGCCAGCAGCTTGGATCCGGGTGCCATGAAGCAGTTCTTC.

V usage is TRBV7-9 and J usage is TRBJ1-1; D gene ambiguous. CDR1 is SEHNR and CDR2 is FQNEAQ in the germline V gene (reference sequence). Trimming left V 4 bases short and J 3 bases short, with 6 bases between. The CDR3 totals 12 residues. In DNA, the CDR3 is TGTGCCAGCAGCTGGGGAGACACTGAAGCTTTCTTT. Translation gives CASSWGDTEAFF.

V usage is TRBV5-6 and J usage is TRBJ2-5; 13 bases map to TRBD2. Germline V gives CDR1 SGHDT, CDR2 YYEEEE. The CDR3 has 15 residues. The V gene end was trimmed by 0 bases and the J gene end by 5 bases; junction bases not matched to a gene: 1. CDR3 DNA sequence: TGTGCCAGCAGCTTGGGACTAGCGGGAGGCGAGACCCAGTACTTC. Translated, it gives CASSLGLAGGETQYF.

V usage is TRBV7-3 and J usage is TRBJ2-3, with 8 bases matching TRBD1. The CDR3 runs 15 residues. Germline V gene lookup returns CDR1 SGHTA and CDR2 FQGTGA. V was clipped by 5 bases and J by 0 bases; unmatched bases: 4. Written as DNA, the CDR3 is TGTGCCAGCAGCGCAAGACAGGGGAGCACAGATACGCAGTATTTT. Its translation: CASSARQGSTDTQYF.

Turning to this clone: Germline is not matched at one junction end, which may reflect a read error. The chain couples TRBV19 to TRBJ2-6, with D perhaps matching TRBD1 (5 bases). The CDR3 runs 16 residues. The germline V gene encodes CDR1 LNHDA and CDR2 SQIVND (reference sequence). This CDR3 is CASSISQGSGANGLTF. DNA for the CDR3: TGTGCCAGTAGTATTAGCCAGGGTTCTGGGGCCAACGGCCTGACTTTC.

The rearrangement joins TRBV2 to TRBJ2-2; D remains unclear. V lost 6 bases and J 5 bases, leaving 4 bases between the germline ends. The CDR3 spans 11 residues. Germline V CDR1 and CDR2: SNHLY, FYNNEI. CDR3 DNA: TGTGCCAGCAGCGAGACCGGGGAGCTGTTTTTT. This gives the protein CASSETGELFF.

The V gene is TRBV30, the J gene TRBJ2-4; D not resolved. The V gene lost 1 base and the J gene lost 0 bases, with 7 bases spanning the gap. Germline V CDR1 and CDR2: GTSNPN, SVGIG (reference sequence). There are 14 residues in the CDR3. CDR3 residues: CAWSAARAKNIQYF. The CDR3 region has the DNA TGTGCCTGGAGTGCAGCGAGAGCCAAAAACATTCAGTACTTC.

In regard to this clone: One end of the junction varies from germline; a read error may be responsible. The chain employs TRBV15 and TRBJ1-2; 11 nucleotides align to TRBD1. Germline V lookup: CDR1 LNHNV, CDR2 YYDKDF (reference sequence). The CDR3 length is 16 residues. The CDR3 DNA sequence: TGTGTCACCAGCAGGCGGGGACAGGGGGAAAACTATGGCTACACCTTC. As protein: CVTSRRGQGENYGYTF.

The chain couples TRBV27 to TRBJ2-5, with D unresolved. CDR1 and CDR2 (germline): MNHEY, SMNVEV (reference sequence). Trimming shortened V by 4 bases and J by 5 bases, and 17 bases separated the two germline ends. This CDR3 has 15 residues. CDR3: CASSSPSRGEETQYF. CDR3 sequence (DNA): TGTGCCAGCAGTTCTCCCAGCCGCGGAGAGGAGACCCAGTACTTC.

CDR3 in amino acids: CASSLPGLAIGELFF. In DNA, the CDR3 is TGTGCCAGCTCGCTGCCGGGACTAGCTATCGGGGAGCTGTTTTTT. The gene calls are TRBV18 and TRBJ2-2, with 9 positions matching TRBD2. Germline V gives CDR1 KGHSH, CDR2 LQKENI. The ends lost 6 bases at V and 7 bases at J; junction bases unmatched: 9. CDR3 length equals 15 residues.

This chain uses TRBV7-8 with TRBJ1-1; TRBD1 is a possible D gene (6 bases). CDR3 size: 15 residues. The germline V gene encodes CDR1 SGHVS and CDR2 FQNEAQ. With 5 bases removed from V and 4 bases from J, the gap between germline ends came to 17 bases. CDR3 bases: TGTGCCAGCAGCCTCCTGGGGGGGGCCCTCACTGAAGCTTTCTTT. Translating it yields CASSLLGGALTEAFF.

The V gene is TRBV7-8, the J gene TRBJ1-1, with D perhaps TRBD1 (6 bases). The ends were cut back, 4 bases at V and 3 bases at J, with 18 bases in the middle. The CDR3 is made up of 16 amino acids. CDR1 SGHVS and CDR2 FQNEAQ come from the germline V gene. In DNA form, the CDR3 reads TGTGCCAGCAGCTCCGACACCCAGGGGATATACACTGAAGCTTTCTTT. Protein sequence: CASSSDTQGIYTEAFF.

This chain's CDR3 is CSVEDPRQGLEYEQFF. The CDR3 DNA sequence: TGCAGCGTTGAAGATCCCAGGCAGGGCCTAGAGTATGAGCAGTTCTTC. V usage is TRBV29-1 and J usage is TRBJ2-1; D possibly corresponds to TRBD1 (5 bases). The length of the CDR3 is 16 residues. The germline CDR1 and CDR2 sequences are SQVTM and ANQGSEA. The V gene lost 0 bases and the J gene lost 8 bases, with 20 bases spanning the gap.

The chain combines TRBV5-6 with TRBJ1-2, with TRBD1 matching over 7 bases. Trimming took 2 bases from V and 5 from J; bases not matched to a gene: 6. Per germline, CDR1 SGHDT and CDR2 YYEEEE. The CDR3 loop spans 14 amino acids. CDR3: CASSLGDSSYGYTF. The CDR3, as DNA: TGTGCCAGCAGCTTAGGGGACAGCTCTTATGGCTACACCTTC.

The CDR3, as DNA: TGTGCCAGCAGCGCAAGGACAGGGGGCGGCACCGGGGAGCTGTTTTTT. Translation gives CASSARTGGGTGELFF. The J gene is TRBJ2-2, the V gene TRBV11-3, with 11 positions matching TRBD1. The CDR3 loop spans 16 amino acids. CDR1 and CDR2 from the germline V gene are SGHNT and YENEEA. V shed 5 bases, J shed 4 bases, and the junction held 6 bases outside the gene matches.

The chain links TRBV25-1 to TRBJ2-1; 7 bases match TRBD2. The CDR3 sequence is 15 residues long. Germline CDR1 MGHDK, CDR2 SYGVNS. The J segment lost 8 bases and the V segment lost 3 bases, leaving 10 bases of the junction unmatched. The CDR3 protein is CASSDLRTSTDEQFF. In nucleotides, the CDR3 is TGTGCCAGCAGTGATTTGAGGACTAGTACTGATGAGCAGTTCTTC.

J is TRBJ2-3 and V is TRBV19; D perhaps matches TRBD2 (5 bases). Trimming took off 0 bases at V and 2 bases at J, with 12 bases between the two ends. The germline gives CDR1 LNHDA, CDR2 SQIVND (reference sequence). CDR3 length equals 16 residues. The CDR3 spells CASSIDRLADTDTQYF. The DNA of the CDR3 is TGTGCCAGTAGTATAGATCGGCTAGCAGACACAGATACGCAGTATTTT.

This clone was seen once. The rearrangement links TRBV30 to TRBJ2-7; D is undetermined. The CDR3 spans 13 residues. Germline lookup yields CDR1 GTSNPN and CDR2 SVGIG (reference sequence). The V gene lost 2 bases and the J gene lost 3 bases, with 11 bases spanning the gap. The CDR3 region is CAWSTEIHYEQYF. CDR3 coding DNA: TGTGCCTGGAGTACGGAGATTCACTACGAGCAGTACTTC.